The 10 T cell receptor beta chains below were found in one sample sequenced in a study of shared clonotypes between healthy human individuals (TCRdb year 2020). The library was obtained by the immunoSEQ multiplex PCR assay. The clones in this table, taken by TCRdb from immuneACCESS, are in-frame only. Not every clone is retained; where verified, under half of the shortfall comes from an unresolved V gene, and the cause of the rest is unknown. This sample is represented by about 2 million clones; approximately 94% of them were singletons. 0.9% to 1.5% of the sample is taken by the ten largest. CD8 naive samples were obtained by positive selection for CCR7 among CD45RO-negative cells, yielding a CD45RA+CCR7+ population from which TemRA cells were excluded. Sequenced material: naive CD8+ T cells sorted from blood. The sample's cell subset or site, from its label and the paper: CD45RA+CCR7+. The receptors stem from a man between 18 and 29 years old in good health.

J is TRBJ1-1 and V is TRBV7-9; 9 positions match TRBD1. V shed 3 bases, J shed 5 bases, and the junction held 10 bases outside the gene matches. The CDR3 is made up of 16 amino acids. From germline, CDR1 is SEHNR and CDR2 FQNEAQ (reference sequence). In nucleotides, the CDR3 is TGTGCCAGCAGCTTCCCGTTCGGGACAGGGACGACTGAAGCTTTCTTT. It encodes CASSFPFGTGTTEAFF.

The chain couples TRBV7-2 to TRBJ2-3, with D perhaps TRBD1 (5 bases). The V end was cut by 1 base, the J end by 4 bases, with 15 bases between. CDR3 length: 16 amino acids. Germline V CDR1 and CDR2: SGHTA, FQGNSA. In DNA, the CDR3 is TGTGCCAGCAGCTTAGTTGGTCAGGGCTCGGCAGATACGCAGTATTTT. This translates into CASSLVGQGSADTQYF. Using reference TRBV7-2 and TRBJ2-3 for the parts outside the CDR3, the full variable domain is GAGVSQSPSNKVTEKGKDVELRCDPISGHTALYWYRQSLGQGLEFLIYFQGNSAPDKSGLPSDRFSAERTGGSVSTLTIQRTQQEDSAVYLCASSLVGQGSADTQYFGPGTRLTVL.

The chain employs TRBV9 and TRBJ1-3; D unresolved. From germline, CDR1 is SGDLS and CDR2 YYNGEE. V lost 0 bases, J lost 0 bases, and 16 bases lay in between. The CDR3 has 18 residues. CDR3 residues: CASSVGDGWTDSGNTIYF. CDR3 nucleotide sequence: TGTGCCAGCAGCGTAGGAGATGGATGGACGGACTCTGGAAACACCATATATTTT. Variable domain in full (rest from reference TRBV9 and TRBJ1-3): DSGVTQTPKHLITATGQRVTLRCSPRSGDLSVYWYQQSLDQGLQFLIQYYNGEERAKGNILERFSAQQFPDLHSELNLSSLELGDSALYFCASSVGDGWTDSGNTIYFGEGSWLTVV.

In the case of this clone: Within the sample, other DNA sequences also encode this same CDR3. This chain links TRBV5-1 with TRBJ1-1; D gene uncertain. CDR1 and CDR2 (germline): SGHRS, YFSETQ. The CDR3 length is 13 residues. Trimming shortened V by 0 bases and J by 5 bases, and 8 bases separated the two germline ends. The CDR3 reads CASSLGAGTEAFF. The CDR3 DNA sequence: TGCGCCAGCAGCTTGGGCGCGGGGACTGAAGCTTTCTTT.

The V call is TRBV30, the J call TRBJ1-1; D is unresolved. CDR1 and CDR2 from the germline V gene are GTSNPN and SVGIG (reference sequence). The V and J ends lost 0 bases and 9 bases respectively, with 11 bases between them. There are 12 residues in the CDR3. The chain's CDR3 is CAWSVSAAKAFF. The CDR3 DNA sequence: TGTGCCTGGAGTGTCTCGGCAGCTAAAGCTTTCTTT.

The rearrangement joins TRBV7-9 to TRBJ2-3; D possibly corresponds to TRBD2 (6 bases). The CDR3 has 17 amino acids. Trimming cost V 5 bases and J 0 bases, with 18 bases left between them. Per the germline V gene, CDR1 is SEHNR and CDR2 is FQNEAQ (reference sequence). The CDR3 spells CASSPRDWETSTDTQYF. CDR3 nucleotides: TGTGCCAGCAGCCCCCGGGACTGGGAGACTAGCACAGATACGCAGTATTTT.

The rearrangement joins TRBV7-6 to TRBJ2-2, with no clear D. The CDR3 covers 13 residues. CDR1 and CDR2 from the germline V gene are SGHVS and FNYEAQ. V was shortened by 3 bases and J by 4 bases, with 6 bases between the two germline ends. The CDR3 sequence: CASSFEVTGELFF. The CDR3 nucleotides read TGTGCCAGCAGCTTTGAGGTCACCGGGGAGCTGTTTTTT.

This clone was observed a single time. This chain joins TRBV27 and TRBJ2-5; D is possibly TRBD2 (6 bases). V lost 2 bases to trimming and J lost 5 bases, with 15 bases between them. There are 15 residues in the CDR3. CDR1 MNHEY and CDR2 SMNVEV come from the germline V gene (reference sequence). CDR3 in amino acids: CASSLGGLGRETQYF. The CDR3 DNA reads TGTGCCAGCAGTTTAGGAGGGTTAGGGCGGGAGACCCAGTACTTC.

About this clone: Different DNA sequences within this sample yield the same CDR3. CDR3 amino acids: CASSPRDSVYEQYF. CDR3 nucleotides: TGCGCCAGCAGCCCCCGGGATTCGGTCTACGAGCAGTACTTC. The chain joins TRBV4-1 to TRBJ2-7, with D perhaps TRBD2 (5 bases). V lost 4 bases to trimming and J lost 3 bases, with 13 bases between them. The germline CDR1 and CDR2 sequences are MGHRA and YSYEKL. The CDR3 totals 14 residues.

The rearrangement uses TRBV27 and TRBJ1-5, with a possible D match to TRBD1 (6 bases). This CDR3 is built from 16 residues. The V end was cut by 2 bases, the J end by 3 bases, with 14 bases between. Germline V lookup: CDR1 MNHEY, CDR2 SMNVEV (reference sequence). The CDR3 spells CASSLGGGHDNQPQHF. CDR3 nucleotides: TGTGCCAGCAGTTTAGGCGGGGGGCACGACAATCAGCCCCAGCATTTT.